This T cell receptor (beta chain) derives from a study of glioma-infiltrating T cells. The study, taken as a whole, reports: Gliomas, especially low-grade, showed above-expected tissue-blood divergence; non-neoplastic patients showed below. CDR3 overlap between tissue and blood was very small.

V was pared by 1 base and J by 2 bases, with 5 bases between. Germline values: CDR1 DFQATT, CDR2 SNEGSKA (reference sequence). This CDR3 contains 12 residues. Using RNA template, CDR3s of TCR alpha and beta were amplified with iRepertoire arm-PCR. For one-step reverse transcription and amplification, 100-400 ng of tissue mRNA or PBMC total RNA was used. TCRdb processed the multiplex PCR reads anew with MiXCR; each CDR3 protein has one entry. The sample has over 100,000 distinct CDR3 sequences, 25% seen once. At least ten counts were recorded for this clonotype. Its specificity is unknown. Material: glioma tissue, nonneoplastic brain tissue, or PBMCs (not recorded which). The receptor's source is a human donor with low-grade glioma or glioblastoma, undergoing nonglioma brain surgery, or in good health (not recorded which). The rearrangement joins TRBV20-1 to TRBJ1-1; D remains unclear. DNA of the CDR3: TGCAGTGCTAGAGTCAAAAACACTGAAGCTTTCTTT. It translates to CSARVKNTEAFF.